This is a list of T cell receptor beta chains from one sample in a study of blood T cell repertoires in COVID-19. The protocol was immunoSEQ multiplex PCR, while the TCRdb copy is restricted to in-frame clones and leaves out a portion. The sample has about 200,000 clones; roughly 90% are singletons. The source material was PBMCs or T cells enriched from blood (not recorded which). Source of these receptors: a young woman who had recovered from COVID-19. CDR3s include the opening cysteine and the closing phenylalanine or tryptophan. Fields, in order: V gene, CDR3 protein.

>TRBV28
CASSLTTVYGYTF
>TRBV28
CASSFLVGMNTEAFF
>TRBV7-8
CASSFTTPGTSGNTIYF
>TRBV5-6
CASSWTGKGNTIYF
>TRBV18
CASSLGQGQETQYF
>TRBV5-1
CASSPGTGLNQPQHF
>TRBV29-1
CSVDRGRTEAFF
>TRBV19
CASSRQARETQYF
>TRBV5-1
CASSLTIRGAGTEAFF
>TRBV12-3/TRBV12-4
CASSFQTNSPLHF
>TRBV13
CASTPAAVQGEQFF
>TRBV9
CASASEGNSPLHF
>TRBV10-2
CASSDRVAALYGYTF
>TRBV4-1
CASGLTVNTEAFF
>TRBV18
CASSLFGTGDSGNTIYF
>TRBV27
CASRPGGQPNQPQHF
>TRBV28
CASSFAREVYQPQHF
>TRBV19
CASSRRDRDTGELFF
>TRBV5-1
CASSAVSQGPMNTEAFF
>TRBV5-6
CASSHRVNTEAFF
>TRBV6-5
CASSSVAGGLHEQYF
>TRBV7-9
CASSLGRTSPGYEQYF
>TRBV9
CASSVLESSYNEQFF
>TRBV24-1
CATSDGLLDTQYF
>TRBV28
CASSSRDKLYEQYF
>TRBV20-1
CSASSGGKDEQYF
>TRBV29-1
CSVAAGLNTEAFF
>TRBV29-1
CSVEKGAAYEQYF
>TRBV3-1/TRBV3-2
CASSQTGTGSGYTF
>TRBV9
CASSPQRTGINTDTQYF
>TRBV28
CATIWGGNTEAFF
>TRBV5-7
CASSSPSGGWYIQYF
>TRBV30
CAWTPGAYGYTF
>TRBV3-1/TRBV3-2
CASSQAFRGEQYF
>TRBV28
CASSRGLDSLHF
>TRBV5-4
CASSLRIGGNTEAFF
>TRBV19
CASTSQGSETQYF
>TRBV5-6
CASSPDRSYEQYF
>TRBV5-6
CASSLGTGVTGYTF
>TRBV6-4
CATAQLAGGGTDTQYF
>TRBV30
CACTGQLSNQPQHF
>TRBV19
CASSILLSSYEQYF